This TCR beta chain emerged from a study of blood T cell repertoires in COVID-19 (dated by TCRdb to about 2020). General notes on the study: Samples from collaborators originated in the United States, Italy and Spain and spanned both the acute and convalescent phases of COVID-19. The prospective study material was composed of cDNA or gDNA derived from T cells, B-cell-depleted T cells, or PBMCs. Subjects who had been exposed to COVID-19, were actively infected with it, or had recovered from it provided the deeply sampled blood TCRbeta repertoires that made up the dataset. The repertoires were released in a freely available public database meant as a resource for research on the immune response to SARS-CoV-2. The samples were drawn from two sources: the first 160 participants of the ongoing ImmuneRACE study, and 1,000 to 1,500 subjects contributed by 6 global collaborators. Nearly every sample came with metadata listing a de-identified subject ID, COVID-19 status, age in years and sex. Where HLA class I and class II types were available, the types were taken from metadata supplied by the sample provider, not from assay-based typing. Broader findings and caveats from the paper: The quantity of clinical and demographic metadata differed by source and by participant and was supplied without curation.

The collaborating institutions used their own protocols to collect whole blood in K2EDTA tubes. For TCRbeta analysis, collaborators shipped samples as frozen whole blood, isolated PBMCs, or DNA extracted from either of those sample types. From cysteine to phenylalanine, the CDR3 is 15 amino acids long. Just the 45-base CDR3 DNA is kept, in frame starting at base 1. Taken from the germline V gene, the CDR1 and CDR2 loops are MGHDK and SYGVNS. V sheds 6 bases and J sheds 1 base, leaving 15 bases between their ends. Notes on this clone: Its antigen remains undetermined. Base qualities are missing; no much larger clone stands one base away.

TCRbeta CDR3 regions were amplified from genomic DNA using the immunoSEQ Assay, a bias-controlled multiplex PCR. The paper's data handling went like this. The number of nucleated cells in each sample was estimated from the amplification of reference gene primers within the assay. Sequence reads were collapsed and filtered to measure the absolute abundance of every unique TCRbeta CDR3 rearrangement. For each sample, productive Simpson clonality was calculated by taking the square root of Simpson's diversity index across productive rearrangements. Held by TCRdb, this immuneACCESS table contains in-frame sequences only and omits some clones. Under half of the omission traces to an unresolved V gene where checked; the cause of the rest is unknown. That table furnishes V, J and clone size, whereas the DNA furnished D and trimming. This sample lists about 110,000 clones; roughly 90% were detected once. The ten largest clonotypes hold 4% to 6% of the sample.

The source material was peripheral blood. This clonotype was sampled from a man aged 35-49 years with active or convalescent COVID-19. The V gene is TRBV25-1 and the J gene is TRBJ1-1, with the D gene not clear enough to name. The CDR3 reads CASRPAWGGNTEAFF. The DNA sequence follows: TGTGCCAGCAGGCCCGCTTGGGGAGGGAACACTGAAGCTTTCTTT.